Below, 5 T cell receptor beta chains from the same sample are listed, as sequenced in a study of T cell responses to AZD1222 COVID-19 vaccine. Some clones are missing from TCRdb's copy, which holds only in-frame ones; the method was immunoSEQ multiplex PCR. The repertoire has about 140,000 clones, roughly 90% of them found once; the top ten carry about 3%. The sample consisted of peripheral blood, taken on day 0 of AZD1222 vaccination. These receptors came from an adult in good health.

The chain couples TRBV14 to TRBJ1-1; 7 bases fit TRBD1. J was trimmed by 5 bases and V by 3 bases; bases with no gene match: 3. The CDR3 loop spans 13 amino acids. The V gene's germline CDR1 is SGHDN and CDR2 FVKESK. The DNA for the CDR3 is TGTGCCAGCAGCCAGCAGGGGGATACTGAAGCTTTCTTT. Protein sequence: CASSQQGDTEAFF.

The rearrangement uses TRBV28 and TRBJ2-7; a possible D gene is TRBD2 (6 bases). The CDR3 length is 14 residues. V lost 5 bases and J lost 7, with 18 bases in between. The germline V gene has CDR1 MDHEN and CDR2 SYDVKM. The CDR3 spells CASSGAGRRGEQYF. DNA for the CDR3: TGTGCCAGCAGTGGGGCGGGGCGTCGCGGGGAGCAGTACTTC.

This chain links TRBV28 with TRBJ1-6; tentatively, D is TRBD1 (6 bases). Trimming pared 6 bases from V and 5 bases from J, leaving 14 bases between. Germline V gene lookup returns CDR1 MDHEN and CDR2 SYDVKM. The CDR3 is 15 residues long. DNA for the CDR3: TGTGCCAGCAGCCTGGGACACTTGGATAATTCACCCCTCCACTTT. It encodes CASSLGHLDNSPLHF.

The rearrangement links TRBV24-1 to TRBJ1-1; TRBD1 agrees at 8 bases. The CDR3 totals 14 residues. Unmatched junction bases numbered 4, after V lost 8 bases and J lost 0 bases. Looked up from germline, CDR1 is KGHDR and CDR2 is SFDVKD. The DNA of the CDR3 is TGTGCCACCAAAAGGGACAGGATGAACACTGAAGCTTTCTTT. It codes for CATKRDRMNTEAFF.

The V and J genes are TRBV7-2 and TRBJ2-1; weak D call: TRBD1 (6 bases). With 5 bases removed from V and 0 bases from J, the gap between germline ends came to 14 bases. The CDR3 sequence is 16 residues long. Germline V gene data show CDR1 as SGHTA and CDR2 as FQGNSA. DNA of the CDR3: TGTGCCAGCAGCATCCAGGTGACAGGCTCCTACAATGAGCAGTTCTTC. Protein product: CASSIQVTGSYNEQFF.